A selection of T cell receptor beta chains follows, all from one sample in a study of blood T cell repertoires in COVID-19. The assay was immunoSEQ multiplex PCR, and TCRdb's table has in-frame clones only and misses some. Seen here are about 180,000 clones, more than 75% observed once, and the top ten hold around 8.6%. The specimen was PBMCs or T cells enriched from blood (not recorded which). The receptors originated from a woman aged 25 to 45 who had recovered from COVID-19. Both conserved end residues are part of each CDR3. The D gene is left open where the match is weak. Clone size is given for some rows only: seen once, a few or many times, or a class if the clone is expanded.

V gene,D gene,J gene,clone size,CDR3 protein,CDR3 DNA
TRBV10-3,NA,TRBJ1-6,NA,CAIRIDNNSPLHF,TGTGCCATCAGGATAGACAATAATTCACCCCTCCACTTT
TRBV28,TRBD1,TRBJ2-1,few,CASSFLRDRRSEQFF,TGTGCCAGCAGTTTTCTTCGGGACAGACGTTCTGAGCAGTTCTTC
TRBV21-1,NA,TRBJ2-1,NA,CANRIGGPNEQFF,TGTGCCAACCGGATCGGGGGGCCCAATGAGCAGTTCTTC
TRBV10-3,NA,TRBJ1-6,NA,CAIRATGNNSPLHF,TGTGCCATCAGAGCCACAGGGAATAATTCACCCCTCCACTTT
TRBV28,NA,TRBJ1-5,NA,CQTADYSNQPQHF,TGCCAGACAGCCGATTATAGCAATCAGCCCCAGCATTTT
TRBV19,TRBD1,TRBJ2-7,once,CASSMGQGVNEQYF,TGTGCCAGTAGTATGGGCCAGGGGGTTAACGAGCAGTACTTC
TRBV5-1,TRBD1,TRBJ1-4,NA,CASSPGTGDEKLFF,TGCGCCAGCAGCCCCGGGACAGGCGATGAAAAACTGTTTTTT
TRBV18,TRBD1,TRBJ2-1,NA,CASSPDRGLNKLNEQFF,TGTGCCAGCTCACCAGACAGGGGACTTAATAAACTCAATGAGCAGTTCTTC
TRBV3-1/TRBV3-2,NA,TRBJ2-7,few,CASSHPVTYEQYF,TGTGCCAGCAGCCATCCAGTTACCTACGAGCAGTACTTC
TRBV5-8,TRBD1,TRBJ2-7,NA,CASRFTRDSYYEQYF,TGTGCCAGCAGATTCACCCGGGACAGCTACTACGAGCAGTACTTC
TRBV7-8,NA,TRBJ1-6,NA,CASSSQGGLSPLHF,TGTGCCAGCAGCTCGCAGGGAGGCCTGTCACCCCTCCACTTT
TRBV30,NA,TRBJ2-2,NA,CAWRQLAAGELFF,TGTGCCTGGAGACAGTTGGCCGCCGGGGAGCTGTTTTTT
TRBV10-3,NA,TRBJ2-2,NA,CAISEQDGELFF,TGTGCCATCAGTGAACAGGACGGGGAGCTGTTTTTT
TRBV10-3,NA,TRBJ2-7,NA,CAISADKSSYEQYF,TGTGCCATCAGTGCGGACAAAAGCTCCTACGAGCAGTACTTC
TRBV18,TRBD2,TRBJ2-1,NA,CASSGGLAGQFF,TGTGCCAGCTCGGGGGGACTAGCGGGGCAGTTCTTC
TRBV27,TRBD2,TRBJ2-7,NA,CASSSGTSGSYEQYF,TGTGCCAGCAGTTCCGGGACTAGCGGAAGCTACGAGCAGTACTTC
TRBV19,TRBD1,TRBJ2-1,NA,CASRALGTGGDEQFF,TGTGCCAGTAGAGCACTCGGGACAGGGGGCGATGAGCAGTTCTTC
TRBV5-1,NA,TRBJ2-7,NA,CASSFRGLHYEQYF,TGCGCCAGCAGCTTTAGGGGTCTACACTACGAGCAGTACTTC
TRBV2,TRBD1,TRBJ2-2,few,CASRPTGVNTGELFF,TGTGCCAGCAGGCCGACAGGGGTGAACACCGGGGAGCTGTTTTTT
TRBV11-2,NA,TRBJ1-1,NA,CASTVRGNTEAFF,TGTGCCAGCACGGTCAGGGGGAACACTGAAGCTTTCTTT
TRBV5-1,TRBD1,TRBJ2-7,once,CASSLDRGAGEQYF,TGCGCCAGCAGTCTGGACAGGGGTGCGGGCGAGCAGTACTTC
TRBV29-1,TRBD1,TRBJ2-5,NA,CSVAGGRETQYF,TGCAGCGTTGCAGGGGGCAGGGAGACCCAGTACTTC
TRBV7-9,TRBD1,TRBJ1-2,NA,CAIQGRSTYGYTF,TGTGCCATACAGGGGCGCAGTACCTATGGCTACACCTTC
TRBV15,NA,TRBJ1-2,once,CATSRDIADTFGYTF,TGTGCCACCAGCAGAGATATCGCGGACACCTTTGGCTACACCTTC
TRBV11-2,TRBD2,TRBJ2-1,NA,CASSLGPAGGPRKQFF,TGTGCCAGCAGCTTAGGACCAGCGGGAGGGCCACGAAAGCAGTTCTTC
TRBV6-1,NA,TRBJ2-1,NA,CASSEGVEGHNEQFF,TGTGCCAGCAGTGAGGGAGTAGAAGGCCACAATGAGCAGTTCTTC
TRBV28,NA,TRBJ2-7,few,CASRHSSYEQYF,TGTGCCAGCAGGCATAGCTCCTACGAGCAGTACTTC
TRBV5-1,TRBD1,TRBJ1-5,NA,CASSPGTGSNQPQHF,TGCGCCAGCAGCCCGGGGACAGGAAGCAATCAGCCCCAGCATTTT
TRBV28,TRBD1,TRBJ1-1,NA,CASSLYPGTGGARTEAFF,TGTGCCAGCAGTCTGTATCCCGGGACAGGGGGCGCGAGAACTGAAGCTTTCTTT
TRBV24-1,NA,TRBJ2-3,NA,CATERGGTDTQYF,TGTGCCACCGAGAGAGGCGGAACAGATACGCAGTATTTT
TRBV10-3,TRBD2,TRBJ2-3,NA,CAISGGGRALGTDTQYF,TGTGCCATCAGTGGGGGCGGGAGGGCCCTCGGGACAGATACGCAGTATTTT
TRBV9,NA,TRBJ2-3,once,CASSGGLVRDTQYF,TGTGCCAGCAGCGGCGGACTGGTTCGGGATACGCAGTATTTT
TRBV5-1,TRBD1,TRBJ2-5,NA,CASSSQGQGKGETQYF,TGCGCCAGCAGCTCCCAGGGACAGGGTAAAGGCGAGACCCAGTACTTC
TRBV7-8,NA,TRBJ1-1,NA,CASSSALGGNTEAFF,TGTGCCAGCAGCTCCGCCTTAGGGGGGAACACTGAAGCTTTCTTT
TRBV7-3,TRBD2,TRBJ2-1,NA,CASSAMRLAGGLSNEQFF,TGTGCCAGCAGCGCGATGAGACTAGCGGGAGGGCTGTCCAATGAGCAGTTCTTC
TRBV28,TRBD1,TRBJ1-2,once,CASSLQGDYGYTF,TGTGCCAGCAGTCTACAGGGGGACTATGGCTACACCTTC
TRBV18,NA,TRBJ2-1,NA,CASSLRTPSSYNEQFF,TGTGCCAGCTCACTCCGGACTCCGAGCTCCTACAATGAGCAGTTCTTC
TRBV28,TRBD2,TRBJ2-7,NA,CASIQPGLLSGEQYF,TGTGCCAGCATCCAACCGGGACTACTAAGCGGCGAGCAGTACTTC
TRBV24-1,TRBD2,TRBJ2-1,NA,CATLDVLAGEKYEQFF,TGTGCCACCCTAGACGTATTAGCGGGAGAGAAATATGAGCAGTTCTTC
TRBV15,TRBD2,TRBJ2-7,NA,CATSRGAGVTYEQYF,TGTGCCACCAGCAGAGGAGCGGGAGTAACCTACGAGCAGTACTTC
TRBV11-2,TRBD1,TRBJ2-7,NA,CASSRGQGAGEQYF,TGTGCCAGCAGCAGGGGACAGGGGGCCGGCGAGCAGTACTTC
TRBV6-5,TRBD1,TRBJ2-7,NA,CASRQGAGEQYF,TGTGCCAGCAGGCAGGGGGCGGGAGAGCAGTACTTC
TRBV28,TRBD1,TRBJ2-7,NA,CASSLPIGTATYEQYF,TGTGCCAGCAGTTTACCAATCGGGACAGCCACCTACGAGCAGTACTTC
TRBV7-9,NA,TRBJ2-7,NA,CASSSPDSAYEQYF,TGTGCCAGCAGCTCCCCGGACAGCGCCTACGAGCAGTACTTC
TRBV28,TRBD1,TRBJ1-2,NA,CASSSTGRGYGYTF,TGTGCCAGCAGTTCGACAGGGCGCGGCTATGGCTACACCTTC